This T cell receptor beta chain derives from a study of PD-1 blockade in classical Hodgkin lymphoma. The overall study: Treatment was intravenous nivolumab, 3 mg/kg every 2 weeks, until progression.

All patients experienced relapse after autologous stem cell transplantation, and brentuximab vedotin exposure was variable. Study results and caveats: TCR diversity in CD4+, not CD8+, cells rose significantly by C4D1. Relapsed/refractory patients reportedly had the lowest baseline TCR diversity, below newly diagnosed patients, who were below healthy donors.

Measured with immunoSEQ multiplex PCR; TCRdb has only the in-frame clones, and not every one. The table includes just over 50,000 clones, around 67% detected once. Points on this clone: Its specificity is unknown.

The sequence derives from a human donor with classical Hodgkin lymphoma. The sample consisted of peripheral blood mononuclear cells (PBMCs), taken before the second cycle of nivolumab.

In nucleotides, the CDR3 is TGTGCCAGCAGTATTCCCGGGACAGGGGTCCACGAGCAGTACTTC. Its protein is CASSIPGTGVHEQYF. This chain joins TRBV27 and TRBJ2-7, with TRBD1 matching over 10 bases. Germline V gene sequence: CDR1 MNHEY, CDR2 SMNVEV (reference sequence). This CDR3 region has 15 residues. Unmatched junction bases numbered 9, after V lost 5 bases and J lost 5 bases.